Shown below are 21 T cell receptor beta chains from a single sample sequenced in a study of blood T cell repertoires in COVID-19. Repertoires were generated with immunoSEQ multiplex PCR, while TCRdb's copy carries only in-frame clones and drops some. The sample has some 120,000 clones; 70% to 90% are singletons. Sequenced input: peripheral blood. These receptors all stem from a human donor in a cohort sampled during active COVID-19.

The V gene is TRBV11-3, the J gene TRBJ2-1, with D possibly being TRBD1 (6 bases). The germline V and J ends were trimmed by 2 bases and 7 bases, with 15 bases remaining between them. Germline assignment: CDR1 SGHNT and CDR2 YENEEA. The CDR3 totals 15 residues. CDR3: CASSLTGSGGNEQFF. CDR3 nucleotide sequence: TGTGCCAGCAGCTTAACAGGGAGTGGAGGAAATGAGCAGTTCTTC. The complete variable domain, with remaining parts taken from reference TRBV11-3 and TRBJ2-1, reads EAGVVQSPRYKIIEKKQPVAFWCNPISGHNTLYWYLQNLGQGPELLIRYENEEAVDDSQLPKDRFSAERLKGVDSTLKIQPAELGDSAVYLCASSLTGSGGNEQFFGPGTRLTVL.

The gene calls are TRBV19 and TRBJ1-5; D is perhaps TRBD1 (6 bases). The germline V and J ends were trimmed by 6 bases and 2 bases, with 14 bases remaining between them. This CDR3 contains 15 residues. From germline, CDR1 is LNHDA and CDR2 SQIVND (reference sequence). The DNA of the CDR3 is TGTGCCAGTAGACAGGGAGGGTCCGGCAATCAGCCCCAGCATTTT. Translating it yields CASRQGGSGNQPQHF.

This chain uses TRBV11-2 with TRBJ1-2; D remains unclear. V lost 1 base to trimming and J lost 3 bases, with 3 bases between them. Germline V gene sequence: CDR1 SGHAT, CDR2 FQNNGV. The CDR3 has 12 amino acids. CDR3 nucleotides: TGTGCCAGCAGCTTAGCAGACTATGGCTACACCTTC. It codes for CASSLADYGYTF.

The sample holds one count of this clone. The chain carries TRBV10-3 and TRBJ1-6, with D uncertain. Looked up from germline, CDR1 is ENHRY and CDR2 is SYGVKD. The V end lost 8 bases, the J end lost 10 bases, and 15 bases lay between the germline ends. This CDR3 contains 13 residues. CDR3 bases: TGTGCCATCGTCCTCGGGAAGGGATCACCCCTCCACTTT. Its translation is CAIVLGKGSPLHF.

The CDR3 DNA sequence: TGTGCCAGCAGCTTAGCGCCAGGGGGTTTAAACACCATATATTTT. Translation gives CASSLAPGGLNTIYF. The chain is built from TRBV7-2 and TRBJ1-3, with 7 nucleotides matching TRBD1. J lost 6 bases, V lost 0 bases, and 5 bases had no gene match. The CDR3 loop spans 15 amino acids. The germline V gene encodes CDR1 SGHTA and CDR2 FQGNSA.

This sequence joins TRBV19 and TRBJ1-2; the match to TRBD1 covers 8 bases. The CDR3 length is 16 residues. The germline V gene encodes CDR1 LNHDA and CDR2 SQIVND (reference sequence). The V gene end was trimmed by 4 bases and the J gene end by 7 bases; junction bases not matched to a gene: 14. The CDR3 DNA reads as TGTGCCAGTAGTAAGACAGGGGCGTTGGAGGGCGGTGGCTACACCTTC. It yields the protein CASSKTGALEGGGYTF.

The V and J genes are TRBV4-2 and TRBJ2-3; 9 bases are shared with TRBD2. The length of the CDR3 is 15 residues. Germline CDR1 and CDR2: LGHNA and YNFKEQ. V dropped 8 bases and J dropped 2; count of bases not matched to a gene: 8. DNA for the CDR3: TGTGCCAGCCGTTCAACTAGCGGGTCCACAGATACGCAGTATTTT. Amino acid sequence: CASRSTSGSTDTQYF.

The CDR3 bases are TGTGCCCTCGGGAGCTCCTACAATGAGCAGTTCTTC. It specifies CALGSSYNEQFF. V usage is TRBV6-6 and J usage is TRBJ2-1, with D possibly being TRBD2 (6 bases). Trimming cost V 11 bases and J 0 bases, with 8 bases left between them. This CDR3 region has 12 residues. The germline V gene has CDR1 MNHNY and CDR2 SVGAGI (reference sequence).

The V and J genes are TRBV12-3 or TRBV12-4 and TRBJ2-5; unclear D gene. The CDR3 runs to 11 residues. The V and J ends lost 6 bases and 2 bases respectively, with 4 bases between them. As DNA, the CDR3 is TGTGCCAGCAGGCAGCAAGAGACCCAGTACTTC. It yields the protein CASRQQETQYF.

The CDR3 nucleotides are TGTGCCAGCAGCCAAGCGGACAGGGCGACATATGGCTACACCTTC. Translated: CASSQADRATYGYTF. The V and J genes are TRBV3-1 (or the pseudogene TRBV3-2) and TRBJ1-2; 8 nucleotides agree with TRBD1. With V trimmed by 1 base and J by 5 bases, 6 bases remained unmatched. The CDR3 extends over 15 amino acids. Germline V CDR1 and CDR2: LGHDT, YNNKEL (reference sequence).

V and J are TRBV21-1 and TRBJ2-1; TRBD2, the table's D call, lacks a check against the DNA. TRBV21-1 is a pseudogene segment. The CDR3 extends over 13 amino acids. For the CDR3, the DNA is TGTGCCAGCAGCATCGGGGAGGACAATGAGCAGTTCTTC. Its translation: CASSIGEDNEQFF.

The J gene is TRBJ1-5, the V gene TRBV30; D not resolved. Germline V gives CDR1 GTSNPN, CDR2 SVGIG (reference sequence). The V end was cut by 2 bases, the J end by 4 bases, with 9 bases between. This CDR3 is built from 13 residues. The CDR3 nucleotides read TGTGCCTGGAGTACCCGGGAGAATCAGCCCCAGCATTTT. It translates to CAWSTRENQPQHF.

The chain links TRBV4-2 to TRBJ1-2; 8 bases align to TRBD1. V lost 0 bases to trimming and J lost 4 bases; unmatched junction nucleotides: 7. Germline CDR1 LGHNA, CDR2 YNFKEQ. The CDR3 is made up of 16 amino acids. Written as DNA, the CDR3 is TGTGCCAGCAGCCAAGAGCCAGACAGGGGAGTCTATGGCTACACCTTC. Protein product: CASSQEPDRGVYGYTF.

This chain's CDR3 is CASRLGGTGNTEAFF. The CDR3, as DNA: TGTGCCAGCAGGCTCGGCGGGACAGGGAACACTGAAGCTTTCTTT. The V call is TRBV3-1 (or the pseudogene TRBV3-2), the J call TRBJ1-1, with 8 bases lining up with TRBD1. Germline loops: CDR1 LGHDT, CDR2 YNNKEL (reference sequence). V shed 6 bases and J 1 base; nucleotides not matched to a gene: 7. The CDR3 loop spans 15 amino acids.

CDR3 bases: TGCGCCAGCAGCCACCTTTGGACTAGCGGGGGGGACTACGAGCAGTACTTC. Amino acids: CASSHLWTSGGDYEQYF. The gene calls are TRBV4-1 and TRBJ2-7, with TRBD2 identical over 15 bases. Germline loops: CDR1 MGHRA, CDR2 YSYEKL. The CDR3 sequence is 17 residues long. V dropped 3 bases and J dropped 3; count of bases not matched to a gene: 6.

This clone qualifies as medium-sized. J is TRBJ1-3 and V is TRBV23-1, with TRBD1 identical over 8 bases. TRBV23-1 belongs to the ORF category, with a function that is uncertain. Unmatched junction bases numbered 5, after V lost 6 bases and J lost 1 base. This CDR3 has 15 amino acids. The CDR3 coding sequence is TGCGCCAGCAGACAGGGGGAAATGTCTGGAAACACCATATATTTT. Translating gives CASRQGEMSGNTIYF.

This clone was seen just once. This rearrangement joins TRBV7-6 to TRBJ2-7; tentatively, D is TRBD2 (7 bases). With 5 bases removed from V and 6 bases from J, the gap between germline ends came to 14 bases. CDR3 length equals 13 residues. The germline V gene has CDR1 SGHVS and CDR2 FNYEAQ. CDR3: CASSAWGGREQYF. In DNA, the CDR3 is TGTGCCAGCAGCGCCTGGGGGGGGCGCGAGCAGTACTTC.

The rearrangement links TRBV6-5 to TRBJ1-4; unclear D gene. CDR3 length: 14 residues. V was pared by 5 bases and J by 7 bases, with 14 bases between. Germline-derived CDR1 and CDR2 are MNHEY and SVGAGI. The CDR3 protein is CASSPLRAGEKLFF. CDR3 sequence (DNA): TGTGCCAGCAGTCCTCTGAGGGCGGGTGAAAAACTGTTTTTT.

The chain joins TRBV10-3 to TRBJ1-1; possible D gene TRBD1, 5 bases. Trimming left V 6 bases short and J 1 base short, with 15 bases between. In germline, CDR1 is ENHRY, CDR2 SYGVKD. The CDR3 covers 15 residues. CDR3 nucleotides: TGTGCCATCAGAGACTCCGGGGGGAGGAACACTGAAGCTTTCTTT. The encoded protein is CAIRDSGGRNTEAFF.

V usage is TRBV25-1 and J usage is TRBJ2-3, with a possible D match to TRBD2 (6 bases). The CDR3 extends over 15 amino acids. The ends were cut back, 1 base at V and 0 bases at J, with 8 bases in the middle. Per germline, CDR1 MGHDK and CDR2 SYGVNS. The DNA of the CDR3 is TGTGCCAGCAGTGAATGGGGGGACAGCACAGATACGCAGTATTTT. Translating it yields CASSEWGDSTDTQYF.

The rearrangement uses TRBV6-6 and TRBJ1-1; D perhaps matches TRBD1 (5 bases). Germline loops: CDR1 MNHNY, CDR2 SVGAGI (reference sequence). The CDR3 spans 15 residues. Between the trimmed V and J ends, which lost 4 bases and 0 bases, there was a span of 12 bases. In DNA form, the CDR3 reads TGTGCCAGCAGTTCCCCAGGGAGGATGAACACTGAAGCTTTCTTT. Its translation: CASSSPGRMNTEAFF.